The sequence of this T cell receptor (beta chain) was determined in a study of CD8+CD57+ T cells in acquired aplastic anemia. Study as a whole: Sorted CD4+ and CD8+ cells gave an average of around 3.3 ug of DNA.

Genomic DNA served as template for TCR beta VDJ and CDR3 profiling. MiXCR, run by TCRdb on the reads, gives a single entry per CDR3 protein. The sample holds about 470,000 distinct CDR3 sequences, less than 35% seen once. Trimming removed 7 bases at V and 5 bases at J, with 14 bases between. This CDR3 region has 14 residues. Germline-derived CDR1 and CDR2 are SNHLY and FYNNEI. This clonotype was recorded at least ten times. Those patients picked for sequencing had displayed CD8+CD57+ cell expansion on flow cytometry. The sequenced material came from sorted CD4+, CD8+, or CD8+CD57+ T cells (not recorded which) from PBMCs. The TCR sequence derives from a human donor with aplastic anemia. The gene calls are TRBV2 and TRBJ2-2; possibly TRBD1 or TRBD2 for D (6 bases each). CDR3 protein: CASKGGAETGELFF. CDR3 nucleotides: TGTGCCAGCAAGGGGGGAGCAGAGACCGGGGAGCTGTTTTTT.